A selection of T cell receptor beta chains follows, all from one sample in a study of cytomegalovirus exposure and HLA in healthy donors. Clones were sequenced by immunoSEQ multiplex PCR, and TCRdb holds only the in-frame ones, with some missing. The sample includes over 130,000 clones, around 82% of them seen just once. Material for sequencing was PBMCs. The receptor source for this set is a man between 50 and 59 years old in good health and CMV-seronegative. Both conserved end residues are part of each CDR3. D genes are given only for firm matches. Clone size, where shown, is once, few, many, or a class for clones that have expanded.

cdr3_aa	cdr3_nt	cdr3_length	j_call	v_call	clone_size	d_call
CSVRESYGILSRGEQFF	TGCAGCGTCCGAGAGAGTTACGGCATTTTGTCCCGAGGTGAGCAGTTCTTC	17	TRBJ2-1	TRBV29-1	few	.
CACNTNYGYTF	TGTGCCTGTAACACTAACTATGGCTACACCTTC	11	TRBJ1-2	TRBV30	few	.
CASSQLAPNTGELFF	TGTGCCAGCAGCCAACTAGCGCCGAACACCGGGGAGCTGTTTTTT	15	TRBJ2-2	TRBV6-6	.	TRBD2
CASSGQGVTYGYTF	TGTGCCAGCAGTGGACAGGGCGTTACATATGGCTACACCTTC	14	TRBJ1-2	TRBV6-6	few	TRBD1
CASSELSVRVETQYF	TGCGCCAGCAGTGAATTGAGTGTCCGCGTGGAGACCCAGTACTTC	15	TRBJ2-5	TRBV10-2	few	.
CSVDRGHGGYTF	TGCAGCGTAGACAGGGGGCATGGAGGCTACACCTTC	12	TRBJ1-2	TRBV29-1	few	TRBD1
CASSAVRVSGNTIYF	TGTGCCAGCAGTGCCGTCAGGGTCTCTGGAAACACCATATATTTT	15	TRBJ1-3	TRBV2	.	.
CASSSTSDYSGANVLTF	TGTGCCAGCAGCTCCACTAGCGACTACTCTGGGGCCAACGTCCTGACTTTC	17	TRBJ2-6	TRBV5-4	.	TRBD2
CASSESYSGQGVGETQYF	TGTGCCAGTTCCGAAAGTTACTCGGGACAGGGGGTCGGAGAGACCCAGTACTTC	18	TRBJ2-5	TRBV11-3	.	TRBD1
CASSYSAGGNYGYTF	TGTGCCAGCAGTTACTCGGCAGGGGGAAATTATGGCTACACCTTC	15	TRBJ1-2	TRBV6-5	.	TRBD1
CASSQTSPGHQETQYF	TGTGCCAGCAGTCAAACTTCCCCGGGACATCAAGAGACCCAGTACTTC	16	TRBJ2-5	TRBV9	.	.
CASSQIGTGSHMEQYF	TGTGCCAGCAGCCAAATAGGGACAGGGTCGCATATGGAGCAGTACTTC	16	TRBJ2-7	TRBV4-2	.	TRBD1
CASSSSSRGNYGYTF	TGTGCCAGCAGCTCTTCGAGCAGGGGAAACTATGGCTACACCTTC	15	TRBJ1-2	TRBV27	.	.
CASSLEGRGYQPQHF	TGTGCCAGCAGCTTAGAAGGCAGGGGCTATCAGCCCCAGCATTTT	15	TRBJ1-5	TRBV7-2	.	.
CASSLSGRDSNTEAFF	TGTGCCAGCAGCCTTTCAGGAAGGGACAGTAACACTGAAGCTTTCTTT	16	TRBJ1-1	TRBV7-9	.	TRBD1
CASSFYGVNQPQHF	TGTGCCAGCAGCTTTTACGGGGTTAATCAGCCCCAGCATTTT	14	TRBJ1-5	TRBV5-6	.	.
CASSLGQNGYEQYF	TGTGCCAGCAGCCTAGGTCAGAATGGATACGAGCAGTACTTC	14	TRBJ2-7	TRBV7-3	.	.
CASRPQGFGAFF	TGTGCCAGCAGGCCCCAGGGTTTTGGGGCTTTCTTT	12	TRBJ1-1	TRBV28	.	.
CATRDRMQSGANVLTF	TGTGCCACCCGCGACAGGATGCAATCTGGGGCCAACGTCCTGACTTTC	16	TRBJ2-6	TRBV19	.	.
CASSLAPTGAYEQYF	TGTGCCAGCAGCTTAGCCCCGACAGGGGCCTACGAGCAGTACTTC	15	TRBJ2-7	TRBV7-2	.	TRBD1
CASTSGLAGGGKTQYF	TGTGCCAGCACCTCAGGACTAGCGGGGGGCGGGAAGACCCAGTACTTC	16	TRBJ2-5	TRBV7-2	.	TRBD2
CASSPPSSQTGELFF	TGTGCCAGCAGCCCCCCGTCTTCTCAGACCGGGGAGCTGTTTTTT	15	TRBJ2-2	TRBV4-2	.	.
CASSPEGSRKNIQYF	TGTGCCAGCAGCCCCGAGGGCTCTAGGAAAAACATTCAGTACTTC	15	TRBJ2-4	TRBV6-5	once	.
CASSYSGGDTQYF	TGTGCCAGCAGTTACTCCGGGGGGGATACGCAGTATTTT	13	TRBJ2-3	TRBV6-6	.	TRBD2
CASSLVRTEGSDEQFF	TGTGCCAGCAGTTTAGTACGGACAGAAGGGTCGGATGAGCAGTTCTTC	16	TRBJ2-1	TRBV28	few	.
CASTTGGHLNEKLFF	TGTGCCAGCACCACGGGGGGACACCTTAATGAAAAACTGTTTTTT	15	TRBJ1-4	TRBV6-1	few	.
CASSSHGLAWGNEQFF	TGTGCCAGCAGTTCTCATGGACTAGCGTGGGGGAATGAGCAGTTCTTC	16	TRBJ2-1	TRBV11-2	.	TRBD2
CASSQGGIGNQPQHF	TGTGCCAGCAGCCAGGGGGGAATCGGCAATCAGCCCCAGCATTTT	15	TRBJ1-5	TRBV28	.	TRBD1
CASSTGDGRGSYEQYF	TGTGCCAGCAGCACAGGGGACGGGAGGGGCTCCTACGAGCAGTACTTC	16	TRBJ2-7	TRBV7-3	.	.
CASSDLTGGITEAFF	TGTGCCAGCAGCGACCTGACAGGGGGCATCACTGAAGCTTTCTTT	15	TRBJ1-1	TRBV2	.	TRBD1
CAWAGQTYEQYF	TGTGCCTGGGCGGGACAGACCTACGAGCAGTACTTC	12	TRBJ2-7	TRBV30	once	.
CASSLAGARYNSPLHF	TGTGCCAGCAGCTTAGCAGGGGCCCGGTATAATTCACCCCTCCACTTT	16	TRBJ1-6	TRBV7-9	.	.
CASSMTGIGSPLHF	TGTGCCAGCAGCATGACAGGGATAGGGTCACCCCTCCACTTT	14	TRBJ1-6	TRBV11-1	.	TRBD1
CASTRTSTGSNQPQHF	TGTGCCAGTACTCGGACTTCTACCGGGAGCAATCAGCCCCAGCATTTT	16	TRBJ1-5	TRBV19	.	.
CASSQETSGGSDTQYF	TGTGCCAGCAGCCAGGAGACTAGCGGGGGCTCAGATACGCAGTATTTT	16	TRBJ2-3	TRBV14	.	TRBD2
CASTRTGGGNQPQHF	TGTGCCAGCACTAGGACAGGGGGCGGCAATCAGCCCCAGCATTTT	15	TRBJ1-5	TRBV2	.	TRBD1
CASSSKTANTGELFF	TGTGCCAGCAGTAGTAAGACAGCGAACACCGGGGAGCTGTTTTTT	15	TRBJ2-2	TRBV6-1	.	.
CASGLRQANTGELFF	TGTGCCAGCGGGTTGCGCCAGGCGAACACCGGGGAGCTGTTTTTT	15	TRBJ2-2	TRBV6-1	.	.
CASSLETGAGRRFPYF	TGCGCCAGCAGCTTGGAAACTGGTGCGGGTCGCCGGTTCCCGTACTTC	16	TRBJ2-7	TRBV5-1	.	.
CASSPFDASEGEQYF	TGTGCCAGCTCACCCTTTGACGCATCTGAGGGCGAGCAGTACTTC	15	TRBJ2-7	TRBV18	.	.
CASSVTGLAPARGTQYF	TGTGCCAGCAGCGTTACGGGACTAGCGCCGGCACGTGGTACGCAGTATTTT	17	TRBJ2-3	TRBV9	.	TRBD2
CASSLALLSDTQYF	TGTGCCAGCAGCTTAGCGTTATTGTCAGATACGCAGTATTTT	14	TRBJ2-3	TRBV7-2	once	.
CASGLGLAGVETQYF	TGTGCTAGTGGCCTGGGGCTAGCGGGGGTAGAGACCCAGTACTTC	15	TRBJ2-5	TRBV12-5	.	TRBD2
CASSPIDSTNQPQHF	TGTGCCAGCAGCCCTATAGACAGTACCAATCAGCCCCAGCATTTT	15	TRBJ1-5	TRBV7-8	.	.
CASSWLAGGNTGELFF	TGCGCCAGCAGCTGGTTAGCGGGAGGGAACACCGGGGAGCTGTTTTTT	16	TRBJ2-2	TRBV5-1	.	TRBD2
CASSQDLVRGGEGEQFF	TGTGCCAGCAGCCAAGACTTGGTTCGGGGGGGTGAGGGTGAGCAGTTCTTC	17	TRBJ2-1	TRBV4-2	.	TRBD2
CASSLYVDEQFF	TGTGCCAGCAGCTTATATGTTGATGAGCAGTTCTTC	12	TRBJ2-1	TRBV7-8	.	.
CASSDIRGTGNTIYF	TGTGCCAGCAGTGATATAAGAGGAACTGGAAACACCATATATTTT	15	TRBJ1-3	TRBV25-1	.	.
CASSPRTSGGAYNEQFF	TGTGCCAGCTCTCCCAGGACTAGCGGGGGGGCCTACAATGAGCAGTTCTTC	17	TRBJ2-1	TRBV18	.	TRBD2
CASSRFETGGHEQYF	TGTGCCAGCAGCCGTTTTGAGACAGGGGGCCACGAGCAGTACTTC	15	TRBJ2-7	TRBV27	.	TRBD1
CASSRDFPSSYEQYF	TGTGCCAGCAGTCGGGACTTCCCAAGCTCCTACGAGCAGTACTTC	15	TRBJ2-7	TRBV2	.	.
CASSLDSGSSYNEQFF	TGTGCCAGCAGCTTGGATAGCGGGAGCTCCTACAATGAGCAGTTCTTC	16	TRBJ2-1	TRBV5-4	.	TRBD2
CASSSNFGNYGYTF	TGTGCCAGCAGCTCGAACTTCGGGAACTATGGCTACACCTTC	14	TRBJ1-2	TRBV7-9	.	.
CAWSVMMSGRWYNEQFF	TGTGCCTGGAGTGTAATGATGAGCGGGAGGTGGTACAATGAGCAGTTCTTC	17	TRBJ2-1	TRBV30	.	TRBD2